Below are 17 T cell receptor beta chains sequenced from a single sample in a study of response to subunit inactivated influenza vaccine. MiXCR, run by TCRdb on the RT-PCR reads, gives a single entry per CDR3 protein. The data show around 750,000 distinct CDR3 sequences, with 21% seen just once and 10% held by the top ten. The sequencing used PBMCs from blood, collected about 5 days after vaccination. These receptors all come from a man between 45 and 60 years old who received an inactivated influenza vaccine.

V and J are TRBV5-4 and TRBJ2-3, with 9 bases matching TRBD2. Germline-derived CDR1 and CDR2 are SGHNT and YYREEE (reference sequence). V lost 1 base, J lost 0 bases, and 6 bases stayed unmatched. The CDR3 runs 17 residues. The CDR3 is CASSLYVAGGSTDTQYF. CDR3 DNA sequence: TGTGCCAGCAGCTTGTATGTGGCGGGGGGGAGCACAGATACGCAGTATTTT.

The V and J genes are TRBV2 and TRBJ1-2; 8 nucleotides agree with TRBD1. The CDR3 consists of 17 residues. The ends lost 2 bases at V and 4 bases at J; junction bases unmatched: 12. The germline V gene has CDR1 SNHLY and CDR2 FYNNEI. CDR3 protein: CASSENFRTGSSYGYTF. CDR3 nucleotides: TGTGCCAGCAGTGAAAATTTTAGGACAGGGAGTTCCTATGGCTACACCTTC.

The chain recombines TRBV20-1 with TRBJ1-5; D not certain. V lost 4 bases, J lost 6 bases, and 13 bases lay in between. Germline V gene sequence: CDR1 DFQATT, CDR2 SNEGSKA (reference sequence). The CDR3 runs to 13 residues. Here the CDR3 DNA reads TGCAGTGCTACAGAAAGGGTGGGTCAGCCCCAGCATTTT. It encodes CSATERVGQPQHF.

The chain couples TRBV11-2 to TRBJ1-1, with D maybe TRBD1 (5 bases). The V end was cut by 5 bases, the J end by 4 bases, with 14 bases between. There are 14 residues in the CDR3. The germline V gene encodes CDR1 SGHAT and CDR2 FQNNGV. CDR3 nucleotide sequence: TGTGCCAGCAGCACCCGAGCCAGGGCCACTGAAGCTTTCTTT. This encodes CASSTRARATEAFF. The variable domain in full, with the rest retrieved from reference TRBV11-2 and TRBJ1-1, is EAGVAQSPRYKIIEKRQSVAFWCNPISGHATLYWYQQILGQGPKLLIQFQNNGVVDDSQLPKDRFSAERLKGVDSTLKIQPAKLEDSAVYLCASSTRARATEAFFGQGTRLTVV.

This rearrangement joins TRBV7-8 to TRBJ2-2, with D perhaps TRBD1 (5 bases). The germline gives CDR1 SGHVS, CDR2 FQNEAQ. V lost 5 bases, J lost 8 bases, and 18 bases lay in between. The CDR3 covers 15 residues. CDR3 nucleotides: TGTGCCAGCAGCCAGAACTGGGGCGCGACGGGGGAGCTGTTTTTT. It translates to CASSQNWGATGELFF.

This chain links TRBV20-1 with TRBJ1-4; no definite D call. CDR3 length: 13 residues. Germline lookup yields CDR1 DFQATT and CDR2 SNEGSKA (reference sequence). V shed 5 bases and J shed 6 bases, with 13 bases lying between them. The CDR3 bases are TGCAGTGCTTCCCGGGGTTCGGATGAAAAACTGTTTTTT. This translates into CSASRGSDEKLFF.

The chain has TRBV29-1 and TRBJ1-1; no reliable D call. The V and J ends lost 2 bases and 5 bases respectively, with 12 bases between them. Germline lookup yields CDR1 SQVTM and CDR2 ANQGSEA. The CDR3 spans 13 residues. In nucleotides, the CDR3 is TGCAGCGTTGAATTGGTTGCCGCGACTGAAGCTTTCTTT. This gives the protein CSVELVAATEAFF.

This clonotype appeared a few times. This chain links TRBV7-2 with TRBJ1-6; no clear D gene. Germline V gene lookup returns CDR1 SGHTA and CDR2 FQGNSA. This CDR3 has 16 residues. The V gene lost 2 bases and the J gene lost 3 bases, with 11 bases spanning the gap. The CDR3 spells CASSLRQARYNSPLHF. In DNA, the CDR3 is TGTGCCAGCAGCTTACGGCAGGCCCGCTATAATTCACCCCTCCACTTT. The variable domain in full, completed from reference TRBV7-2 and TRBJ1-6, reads GAGVSQSPSNKVTEKGKDVELRCDPISGHTALYWYRQSLGQGLEFLIYFQGNSAPDKSGLPSDRFSAERTGGSVSTLTIQRTQQEDSAVYLCASSLRQARYNSPLHFGNGTRLTVT.

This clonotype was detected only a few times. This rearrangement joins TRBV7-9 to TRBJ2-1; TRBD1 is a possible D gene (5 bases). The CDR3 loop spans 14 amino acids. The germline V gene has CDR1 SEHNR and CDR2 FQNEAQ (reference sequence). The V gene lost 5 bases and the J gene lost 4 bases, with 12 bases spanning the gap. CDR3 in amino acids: CASSEQDRYNEQFF. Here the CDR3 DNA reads TGTGCCAGCAGCGAACAAGACAGATACAATGAGCAGTTCTTC.

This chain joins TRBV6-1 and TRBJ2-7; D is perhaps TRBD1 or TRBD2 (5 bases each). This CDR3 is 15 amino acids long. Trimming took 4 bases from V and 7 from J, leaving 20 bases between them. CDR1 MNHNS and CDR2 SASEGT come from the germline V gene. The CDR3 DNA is TGTGCCAGCAGTGGCCTGGGACGTCCCCCTGGGGAGCAGTACTTC. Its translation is CASSGLGRPPGEQYF.

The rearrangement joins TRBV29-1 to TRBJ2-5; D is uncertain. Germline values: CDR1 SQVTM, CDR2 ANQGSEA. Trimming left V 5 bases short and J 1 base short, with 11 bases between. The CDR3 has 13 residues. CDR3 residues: CSVSRAAQETQYF. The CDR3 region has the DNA TGCAGCGTTTCTAGGGCAGCCCAAGAGACCCAGTACTTC.

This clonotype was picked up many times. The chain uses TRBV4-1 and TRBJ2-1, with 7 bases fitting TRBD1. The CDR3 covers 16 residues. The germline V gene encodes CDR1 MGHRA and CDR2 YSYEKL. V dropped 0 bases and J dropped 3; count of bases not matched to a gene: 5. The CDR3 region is CASSQEVTGYYNEQFF. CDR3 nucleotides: TGCGCCAGCAGCCAAGAGGTGACAGGGTACTACAATGAGCAGTTCTTC.

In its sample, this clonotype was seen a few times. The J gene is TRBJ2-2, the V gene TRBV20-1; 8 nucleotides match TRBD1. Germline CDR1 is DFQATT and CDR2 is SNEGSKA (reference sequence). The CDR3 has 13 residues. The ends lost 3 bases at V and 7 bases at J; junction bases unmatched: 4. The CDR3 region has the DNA TGCAGTGCTAGCCGGACAGGGTTCGGGGAGCTGTTTTTT. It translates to CSASRTGFGELFF.

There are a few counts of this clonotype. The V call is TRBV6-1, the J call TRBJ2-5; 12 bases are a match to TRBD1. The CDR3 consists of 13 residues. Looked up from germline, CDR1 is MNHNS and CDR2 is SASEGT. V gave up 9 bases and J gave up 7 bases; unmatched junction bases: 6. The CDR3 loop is CASRDRGRGTQYF. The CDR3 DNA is TGTGCCAGTAGGGACAGGGGGCGGGGGACCCAGTACTTC.

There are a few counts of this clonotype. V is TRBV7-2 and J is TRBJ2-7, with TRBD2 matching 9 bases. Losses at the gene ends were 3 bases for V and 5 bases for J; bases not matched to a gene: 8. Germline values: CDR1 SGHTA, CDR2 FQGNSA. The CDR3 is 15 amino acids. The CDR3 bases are TGTGCCAGCAGCTTGCCGGGGACTAGCACTCACGAGCAGTACTTC. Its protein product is CASSLPGTSTHEQYF.

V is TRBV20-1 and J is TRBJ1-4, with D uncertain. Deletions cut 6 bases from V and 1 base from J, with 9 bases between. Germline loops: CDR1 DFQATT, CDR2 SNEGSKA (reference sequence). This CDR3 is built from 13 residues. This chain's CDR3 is CSAIHGTNEKLFF. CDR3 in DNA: TGCAGTGCCATACACGGAACTAATGAAAAACTGTTTTTT.

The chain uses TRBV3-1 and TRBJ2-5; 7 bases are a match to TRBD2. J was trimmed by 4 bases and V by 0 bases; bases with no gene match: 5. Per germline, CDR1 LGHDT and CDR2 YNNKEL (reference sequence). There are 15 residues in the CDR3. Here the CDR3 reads CASSQDPGRVETQYF. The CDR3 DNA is TGTGCCAGCAGCCAAGATCCGGGGAGGGTAGAGACCCAGTACTTC.